This TCR beta chain was sequenced in a study of T cell repertoires in cytomegalovirus infection. Overall study: An indication of both CMV infection and matching HLA type came from public TCR beta signatures.

From the reads, TCRdb called clonotypes with MiXCR, one entry per CDR3 protein. Of some 700,000 distinct CDR3 sequences in the sample, around 32% were seen once. Study-wide results and caveats: CMV carriers with the relevant HLA were identified by cumulative public TCR beta family frequency.

The CDR3 has 15 amino acids. Germline CDR1 is SEHNR and CDR2 is FQNEAQ (reference sequence). The J segment lost 4 bases and the V segment lost 5 bases, leaving 11 bases of the junction unmatched. On this clonotype itself: Its antigen is not known.

The V and J genes are TRBV7-9 and TRBJ2-7; TRBD1 matches 7 bases. The receptor's source is a human donor in good health (CMV status not recorded). Some clones in this sample may be carry-over from other donors' samples. Sequenced material: cultured PBMCs, taken from culture after CMV antigen stimulation. In DNA form, the CDR3 reads TGTGCCAGCAGCACCCTGACAGGGTGGGAATACGAGCAGTACTTC. It specifies CASSTLTGWEYEQYF.